This is a list of T cell receptor beta chains from one sample in a study of blood T cell repertoires in COVID-19. The method was immunoSEQ multiplex PCR; TCRdb's version includes in-frame clones alone and lacks a portion of them. The table records roughly 380,000 clones, roughly 87% of them present only once. Material for sequencing was peripheral blood. These receptor sequences come from an older woman with COVID-19, enrolled during active disease. CDR3s include the opening cysteine and the closing phenylalanine or tryptophan. The order of the fields is CDR3 DNA, CDR3 protein, clone size, J gene, D gene, V gene. A D gene is named only where the DNA matches it firmly. Clone size is stated in some rows and not others, as once, few, many or a class when expanded.

DNA: TGTGCCGCACTATCACGGACAGGGGCTGGAAACACCATATATTTT
CDR3: CAALSRTGAGNTIYF
size: NA
J: TRBJ1-3
D: TRBD1
V: TRBV7-9

DNA: TGTGCCAGCAGTTTAGGAGGGGCAGGGTTCAATCAGCCCCAGCATTTT
CDR3: CASSLGGAGFNQPQHF
size: NA
J: TRBJ1-5
D: NA
V: TRBV28

DNA: TGTGCCAGCAGTGTGGCAAGACGTTCAGGCTCTGGAAACACCATATATTTT
CDR3: CASSVARRSGSGNTIYF
size: NA
J: TRBJ1-3
D: NA
V: TRBV6-1

DNA: TGTGCCAGCAGTACCAACTTAGATACGCAGTATTTT
CDR3: CASSTNLDTQYF
size: NA
J: TRBJ2-3
D: NA
V: TRBV28

DNA: TGTGCCAGTAGTGGAGGGCCGGGAGCAACTAATGAAAAACTGTTTTTT
CDR3: CASSGGPGATNEKLFF
size: NA
J: TRBJ1-4
D: NA
V: TRBV19

DNA: TGTGCCAGCAGCCCTCGGAGGCCTAATGAAAAACTGTTTTTT
CDR3: CASSPRRPNEKLFF
size: NA
J: TRBJ1-4
D: NA
V: TRBV5-6

DNA: TGTGCCAGCAGCTTAGGAGGGACAGCCCTCACCTATGGCTACACCTTC
CDR3: CASSLGGTALTYGYTF
size: NA
J: TRBJ1-2
D: TRBD1
V: TRBV7-9

DNA: TGTGCCAGCTCACCCACAGGGGGCGTAGAGACCCAGTACTTC
CDR3: CASSPTGGVETQYF
size: NA
J: TRBJ2-5
D: TRBD1
V: TRBV18

DNA: TGTGCCAGCAGCTCGGGTTTGGATGGCTACACCTTC
CDR3: CASSSGLDGYTF
size: NA
J: TRBJ1-2
D: NA
V: TRBV7-9

DNA: TGTGCCAGCAGCCGACGCGGGGGGGGGACAGATACGCAGTATTTT
CDR3: CASSRRGGGTDTQYF
size: NA
J: TRBJ2-3
D: TRBD2
V: TRBV3-1/TRBV3-2

DNA: TGTGCCAGCACCGCACCAGAGGAGGCGTACCAAGAGACCCAGTACTTC
CDR3: CASTAPEEAYQETQYF
size: NA
J: TRBJ2-5
D: NA
V: TRBV7-9

DNA: TGTGCCAGCAGTTACTTGGGCCAGTCCGGCTACACCTTC
CDR3: CASSYLGQSGYTF
size: NA
J: TRBJ1-2
D: NA
V: TRBV6-5

DNA: TGTGCCAGCAGCTTTGGACAACTGAACACTGAAGCTTTCTTT
CDR3: CASSFGQLNTEAFF
size: NA
J: TRBJ1-1
D: NA
V: TRBV7-9

DNA: TGTGCCAGCAGCGCGGGACAGAAGAACACTGAAGCTTTCTTT
CDR3: CASSAGQKNTEAFF
size: NA
J: TRBJ1-1
D: TRBD1
V: TRBV11-1

DNA: TGTGCCAGCAGTTGGGACAGGCAAAACTATGGCTACACCTTC
CDR3: CASSWDRQNYGYTF
size: once
J: TRBJ1-2
D: TRBD1
V: TRBV6-5

DNA: TGCGCCAGCGAACCCACCGGGACATCTAGCACAGATACGCAGTATTTT
CDR3: CASEPTGTSSTDTQYF
size: NA
J: TRBJ2-3
D: NA
V: TRBV5-1

DNA: TGTGCCAGCAGCCCGAGAATGAATAGCAATCAGCCCCAGCATTTT
CDR3: CASSPRMNSNQPQHF
size: once
J: TRBJ1-5
D: NA
V: TRBV6-2/TRBV6-3